This TCR beta chain was sequenced in a study of cytomegalovirus exposure and HLA in healthy donors. Study-level results: Being productive about 90% or about 30% of the time was typical of most TCR beta V segments in an earlier analysis. In a later analysis, TCR beta V- and J-gene trimming was associated with a missense DCLRE1C variant.

Regarding this clone: What it binds is not known.

PCR involved 60 Vbeta and 13 Jbeta primers. The data were produced by immunoSEQ multiplex PCR, yet TCRdb's version contains in-frame clones alone and is incomplete. The repertoire includes approximately 100,000 clones, 60% to 80% of them detected once, and roughly 2.5% sits in the top ten. Trimming cost V 0 bases and J 1 base, with 6 bases left between them. Germline V lookup: CDR1 SNHLY, CDR2 FYNNEI. This CDR3 has 14 residues. Input material: PBMCs. J is TRBJ2-5 and V is TRBV2, with D possibly being TRBD1 (6 bases). This TCR derives from a man aged 45 to 65 in good health and CMV-seropositive. In DNA form, the CDR3 reads TGTGCCAGCAGTGAAGCCAGGGGCCAAGAGACCCAGTACTTC. This translates into CASSEARGQETQYF.